Described below is a single T cell receptor beta chain sequence and its context. Antigen specificity is unknown. The PCR used 60 Vbeta and 13 Jbeta primers. Authors' data handling: Roughly 73 million unique TCR beta chains, roughly 11 million of them shared, were counted by a later analysis. Clones were read by immunoSEQ multiplex PCR, and TCRdb kept only the in-frame ones, dropping some. Clone size and V and J calls were adopted from that table, with D and trimming inferred from the DNA. The sample has approximately 150,000 clones; roughly 80% are singletons. These data belong to a study of cytomegalovirus exposure and HLA in healthy donors. At the level of the study: An early release of data contained tens of millions of unique TCRs, which came from HLA-typed donors. Overall study findings and caveats: Immune exposure was documented only through CMV serostatus.

The germline CDR1 and CDR2 sequences are KGHSH and LQKENI. The CDR3 runs 14 residues. V was pared by 3 bases and J by 5 bases, with 6 bases of the junction left unmatched. Specimen: PBMCs. The V call is TRBV18, the J call TRBJ2-5, with TRBD2 matching 7 bases. This TCR was sampled from a male donor in good health and CMV-seronegative. The CDR3 sequence is CASSPRGVGETQYF. In nucleotides, the CDR3 is TGTGCCAGCTCACCCCGGGGGGTCGGGGAGACCCAGTACTTC.